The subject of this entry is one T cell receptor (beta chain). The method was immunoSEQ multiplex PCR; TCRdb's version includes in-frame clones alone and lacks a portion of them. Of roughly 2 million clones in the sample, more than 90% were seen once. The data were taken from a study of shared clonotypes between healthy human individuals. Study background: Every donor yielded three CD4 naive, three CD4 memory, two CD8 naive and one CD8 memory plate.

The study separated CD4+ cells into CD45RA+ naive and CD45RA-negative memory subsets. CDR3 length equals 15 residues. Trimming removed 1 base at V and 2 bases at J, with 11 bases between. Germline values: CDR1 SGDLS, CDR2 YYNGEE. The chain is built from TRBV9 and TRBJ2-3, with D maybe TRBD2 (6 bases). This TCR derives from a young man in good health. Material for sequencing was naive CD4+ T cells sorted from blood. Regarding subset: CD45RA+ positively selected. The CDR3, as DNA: TGTGCCAGCAGCGTAACGGGACTCGACACAGATACGCAGTATTTT. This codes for CASSVTGLDTDTQYF.